This TCR beta chain was sequenced during a study of beta chain features in type 1 diabetes. Study-wide context: The examined sorted cells totaled fewer than 110,000,000 across samples. Study-level points and caveats: Researchers reported that naive, central memory and Treg TCRB repertoires appeared more similar in patients than in healthy donors. Type 1 diabetes patients had moderately but significantly shorter TCRB CDR3s in all four CD4+ subsets.

It was via CD45RO/CCR7/CD25/CD127/CD95/CD27 that CD4+ naive, central memory, regulatory and stem cell-like memory cells were sorted. Sort purity for all populations was recorded as exceeding 98%. Expressed TCRB transcripts got sequenced, as all isolated RNA was reverse transcribed. Libraries were prepared by immunoSEQ multiplex PCR; TCRdb keeps only in-frame clonotypes and omits some of them. The sample shows roughly 400,000 clones, 9.6% of them seen only once. On this clone itself: Antigen unknown.

The CDR3 runs to 16 residues. Germline V gene sequence: CDR1 MDHEN, CDR2 SYDVKM. Trimming took 5 bases from V and 4 from J, leaving 21 bases between them. This sequence originates from a young man with type 1 diabetes. This chain links TRBV28 with TRBJ2-7; TRBD2 is a possible D gene (6 bases). Sequencing was done on a sample of central memory CD4+ T cells from blood. The chain's CDR3 is CASSRLAPEETYEQYF. The CDR3 DNA reads as TGTGCCAGCAGTCGGCTAGCGCCAGAGGAGACATACGAGCAGTACTTC.